Below, 7 T cell receptor delta chains from the same sample are listed, as sequenced in a study of gamma-delta T cells after stem cell transplantation. With CATT, TCRdb re-called clones from the RT-PCR reads. The data show around 16,000 delta-chain clones, about 9.8% seen once. Sequencing input: gamma-delta T cells. These receptors all come from a human donor. It is not recorded whose cells these are; they may come from a transplant donor.

This clone appeared a few times. The same CDR3 is also encoded by other DNA sequences in this sample. The rearrangement joins TRDV2 to TRDJ1, with 13 bases matching TRDD3. Germline V gives CDR1 GEAIGNYY, CDR2 EKD. V shed 3 bases and J 8 bases; nucleotides not matched to a gene: 23. The CDR3 length is 20 residues. CDR3 amino acids: CACDRLGDTRHTSGGGKLIF. The CDR3 DNA reads TGTGCCTGTGACCGACTGGGGGATACGAGGCACACCTCGGGGGGAGGAAAACTCATCTTT.

This chain links TRDV1 with TRDJ1; 11 bases match TRDD3. Germline assignment: CDR1 TSWWSYY and CDR2 QGS. Trimming at V came to 3 bases and at J to 0 bases, leaving 42 bases not matched to a gene. The CDR3 consists of 29 residues. CDR3 amino acids: CALGDLPEAGSHIGRAYWGIGLYTDKLIF. Written as DNA, the CDR3 is TGTGCTCTTGGGGACCTCCCGGAGGCAGGTTCCCATATAGGTAGGGCTTACTGGGGGATAGGCCTTTACACCGATAAACTCATCTTT.

On this clone: The protein TCRdb gives is from a much larger clone and does not agree with this DNA's translation at residue 17, likely a read error; the protein shown here comes from the DNA. The chain recombines TRDV2 with TRDJ1; 12 nucleotides match TRDD3. The CDR3 loop spans 21 amino acids. Germline lookup yields CDR1 GEAIGNYY and CDR2 EKD. This CDR3 is CACDTVTGGYNGTSYTEKLIF. The CDR3 coding sequence is TGTGCCTGTGACACCGTCACTGGGGGATACAACGGGACTTCGTACACCGAAAAACTCATCTTT.

This clone was seen a handful of times. The amino acid sequence in TCRdb belongs to a much larger clone and departs from this DNA's translation at residue 11, likely a sequencing read error; the sequence shown is translated from the DNA. The chain joins TRDV2 to TRDJ2; possible D gene TRDD3, 6 bases. The CDR3 is 23 amino acids. The germline V gene has CDR1 GEAIGNYY and CDR2 EKD. Trimming shortened V by 0 bases and J by 2 bases, and 33 bases separated the two germline ends. CDR3 DNA: TGTGCCTGTGACACCCTGACACCCGTACTGGTGGATACACCACCGGACTTGACAGCACAACTCTTCTTT. This sequence encodes CACDTLTPVLVDTPPDLTAQLFF.

This clone was observed a handful of times. A far larger clone is off by one base, so a read error is likely. In the same sample, other DNA sequences code for this CDR3. The chain employs TRDV1 and TRDJ1; D might be TRDD2 or TRDD3, each matching 5 bases. This CDR3 contains 27 residues. Germline V gene sequence: CDR1 TSWWSYY, CDR2 QGS. Trimming took off 0 bases at V and 0 bases at J, with 44 bases between the two ends. CDR3 residues: CALGELVRSPGPFLPTVLDPYTDKLIF. CDR3 sequence (DNA): TGTGCTCTTGGGGAACTAGTCCGTTCGCCAGGCCCTTTCCTGCCTACCGTACTGGACCCTTACACCGATAAACTCATCTTT.

Note on this clone: TCRdb attributes to this sequence the protein of a much larger clone, which differs from the DNA translation at residue 14; a read error is likely, and the protein displayed is translated from the DNA. The chain links TRDV2 to TRDJ3, with 8 bases fitting TRDD3. Germline CDR1 reads GEAIGNYY; CDR2 reads EKD. The CDR3 sequence is 20 residues long. The CDR3 loop is CACDTPDGGSSSWGTRQMFF. The CDR3 bases are TGTGCCTGTGACACTCCCGATGGGGGATCCTCCTCCTGGGGCACCCGACAGATGTTTTTC.

As for this clone: One end of the junction is discordant with germline, which a read error may explain. The chain combines TRDV2 with TRDJ1; 8 bases map to TRDD3. The germline V gene has CDR1 GEAIGNYY and CDR2 EKD. The CDR3 runs 19 residues. This CDR3 reads CACGTVMAKKGDRSVKLIF. CDR3 sequence (DNA): TGTGCCTGTGGCACCGTTATGGCTAAGAAGGGGGATAGAAGCGTTAAACTCATCTTT.